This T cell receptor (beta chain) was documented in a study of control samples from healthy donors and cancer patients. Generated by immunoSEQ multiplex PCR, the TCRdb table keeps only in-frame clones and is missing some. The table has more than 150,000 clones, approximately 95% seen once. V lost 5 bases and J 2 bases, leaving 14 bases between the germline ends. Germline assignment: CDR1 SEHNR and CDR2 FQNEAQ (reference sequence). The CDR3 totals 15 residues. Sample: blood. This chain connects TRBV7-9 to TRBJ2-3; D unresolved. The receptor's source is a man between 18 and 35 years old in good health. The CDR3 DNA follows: TGTGCCAGCAGCCCGCTCGGCAGAGCCACAGATACGCAGTATTTT. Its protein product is CASSPLGRATDTQYF.